What follows are 6 T cell receptor beta chains derived from one specimen sequenced in a study of long-term antiretroviral therapy in people with HIV. Sequencing used immunoSEQ v3.0 at survey level. Produced via immunoSEQ multiplex PCR; TCRdb's table is partial and in-frame only. Counted here are tens of thousands of clones, about 89% occurring once; the ten biggest clones make up around 5.1%. This specimen was unsorted PBMCs, taken 0.1 years before starting antiretroviral therapy. These receptors all stem from a woman between 45 and 65 years old with HIV.

The chain joins TRBV7-8 to TRBJ2-5, with 9 bases matching TRBD1. Germline CDR1 SGHVS, CDR2 FQNEAQ. The CDR3 is made up of 15 amino acids. With 4 bases clipped from V and 5 bases from J, the junction kept 8 bases outside the gene matches. The CDR3 sequence is CASSSLTGGGETQYF. CDR3 coding DNA: TGTGCCAGCAGCTCTTTAACAGGGGGCGGGGAGACCCAGTACTTC.

The chain employs TRBV29-1 and TRBJ2-7; D is perhaps TRBD2 (6 bases). The V end lost 7 bases, the J end lost 2 bases, and 15 bases lay between the germline ends. CDR1 is SQVTM and CDR2 is ANQGSEA in the germline V gene. This CDR3 has 13 amino acids. The CDR3 nucleotides are TGCAGCGCACGGAGGGGAGCCGCCTACGAGCAGTACTTC. Its translation: CSARRGAAYEQYF.

J is TRBJ2-5 and V is TRBV7-9; D might be TRBD1 (5 bases). V was shortened by 5 bases and J by 4 bases, with 17 bases between the two germline ends. CDR3 length: 15 amino acids. The germline gives CDR1 SEHNR, CDR2 FQNEAQ (reference sequence). The CDR3 is CASSRVRAVRETQYF. The CDR3 nucleotides are TGTGCCAGCAGCCGCGTCAGGGCCGTCCGAGAGACCCAGTACTTC.

J is TRBJ2-2 and V is TRBV2; 13 bases line up with TRBD2. The CDR3 is 18 residues long. V lost 6 bases, J lost 1 base, and 8 bases stayed unmatched. Germline CDR1 and CDR2: SNHLY and FYNNEI. The CDR3, as DNA: TGTGCCAGCAGGATTCGACTAGCGGGGGGTCTGAACACCGGGGAGCTGTTTTTT. Its translation is CASRIRLAGGLNTGELFF.

The chain joins TRBV4-3 to TRBJ1-1; D possibly corresponds to TRBD1 (6 bases). Germline CDR1 reads LGHNA; CDR2 reads YSLEER. Trimming stripped 1 base from V and 3 bases from J, with 12 bases between. This CDR3 region has 15 residues. The CDR3 region has the DNA TGCGCCAGCAGCCAAGGTATAGGACAGCACACTGAAGCTTTCTTT. Amino acid sequence: CASSQGIGQHTEAFF.

This chain links TRBV7-3 with TRBJ2-5; 8 nucleotides align to TRBD1. V lost 4 bases, J lost 5 bases, and 12 bases stayed unmatched. The germline V gene encodes CDR1 SGHTA and CDR2 FQGTGA. The CDR3 has 16 residues. The CDR3 sequence is CASSYQGAGGAETQYF. The CDR3 DNA reads as TGTGCCAGCAGCTATCAGGGGGCGGGTGGAGCCGAGACCCAGTACTTC. The whole variable domain, filled in from reference TRBV7-3 and TRBJ2-5, reads GAGVSQTPSNKVTEKGKYVELRCDPISGHTALYWYRQSLGQGPEFLIYFQGTGAADDSGLPNDRFFAVRPEGSVSTLKIQRTERGDSAVYLCASSYQGAGGAETQYFGPGTRLLVL.